This T cell receptor beta chain was captured in a study of blood T cell repertoires in COVID-19. Whole-study context: Acute and convalescent COVID-19 specimens originated in the United States, Italy and Spain. The analysed material was cDNA or gDNA that came from T cells, B-cell-depleted T cells, or PBMCs.

Per the authors' pipeline: Amplifying reference gene primers gave estimates of nucleated cell counts. TCRdb's table, derived via immunoSEQ multiplex PCR, lists solely in-frame clones and lacks some. That table supplies the V and J calls and clone size; D and trimming were determined from the DNA. In the table there are 200,000 to 250,000 clones, 85% to 90% of which are singletons. Followed over time, Seattle patients had been enrolled while infection was active. Germline values: CDR1 SGHAT, CDR2 FQDESV (reference sequence). CDR3 length equals 14 residues. V lost 1 base and J 2 bases, leaving 9 bases between the germline ends.

The specimen was peripheral blood. The source of this sequence is a man aged 30-40 years with COVID-19, enrolled during active disease. This chain connects TRBV11-1 to TRBJ2-7; possibly TRBD1 for D (6 bases). The CDR3 bases are TGTGCCAGCAGCTTAGGGTGGACAGCCTACGAGCAGTACTTC. This gives the protein CASSLGWTAYEQYF.